This T cell receptor beta chain was recovered during a study of blood T cell repertoires in COVID-19 (dated by TCRdb to 2019 to 2021). General notes on the study: Collaborator samples came from the United States, Italy and Spain and covered acute and convalescent phases of COVID-19. The prospective study material was composed of cDNA or gDNA derived from T cells, B-cell-depleted T cells, or PBMCs. Deeply sampled blood TCRbeta repertoires from subjects exposed to, actively infected with, or recovered from COVID-19 were included in the dataset. A freely available public database, intended as a resource for researchers studying the immune response to SARS-CoV-2, is where the repertoires were released. The samples were drawn from two sources: the first 160 participants of the ongoing ImmuneRACE study, and approximately 1,300 subjects contributed by 6 global collaborators. Nearly every sample came with metadata listing a de-identified subject ID, COVID-19 status, age in years and sex. Where HLA class I and class II types were available, the types were taken from metadata supplied by the sample provider, not from assay-based typing.

The immunoSEQ Assay, a bias-controlled multiplex PCR, was used to amplify TCRbeta CDR3 regions from genomic DNA. The study's own analysis went as follows. Nucleated cell counts per sample were estimated from amplification of reference gene primers within the assay. To quantify the absolute abundance of each unique TCRbeta CDR3 rearrangement, sequence reads were collapsed and filtered. For each sample, productive Simpson clonality was calculated as the square root of Simpson's diversity index over productive rearrangements. The table was pulled from immuneACCESS by TCRdb, which kept in-frame rearrangements only. Such tables lose some clones; where checked, under half of the loss comes from unresolved V genes, and the rest has no known cause. The V and J calls and clone size come from that table; D and trimming were worked out from the DNA. Recorded for this sample are about 300,000 clones; roughly 91% of them occurred a single time. 1.5% to 2% of the sample belongs to the ten largest clones.

What the research found in general, with its limitations: The quantity of clinical and demographic metadata differed by source and by participant and was supplied without curation.

Concerning this clone itself: Its recognized antigen is unknown. It has no much larger one-base neighbor in the sample; base qualities were not kept.

One collaborating source in Seattle enrolled patients while the patients were actively infected and followed the patients over time throughout the course of disease. Each collaborating institution followed its own protocols to collect whole blood in K2EDTA tubes. For TCRbeta analysis, collaborator samples were shipped as frozen whole blood, as isolated PBMCs, or as DNA extracted from either sample type. CDR3 length: 14 amino acids, cysteine to phenylalanine. Only the CDR3 DNA is retained, 42 bases long and in frame from the first base. CDR1 LGHNA and CDR2 YNFKEQ are derived from the germline V gene. V was cut back by 1 base and J by 6 bases, leaving a gap of 11 bases between them.

This clonotype was sampled from a woman aged 25 to 39 with COVID-19, enrolled during active disease. Material for sequencing was peripheral blood. The rearranged chain carries TRBV4-2 and TRBJ2-3, and TRBD2 may be the D gene, going by 5 matching bases. The CDR3 protein: CASSQGRYPDTQYF. The DNA reads as follows: TGTGCCAGCAGCCAAGGGAGGTACCCGGATACGCAGTATTTT.